This TCR beta chain was recovered during a study of blood T cell repertoires in COVID-19. Across the whole study: There were acute and convalescent COVID-19 samples, and they came from the United States, Italy and Spain. PBMCs, B-cell-depleted T cells, or T cells provided the cDNA or gDNA that made up the material.

V shed 3 bases, J shed 4 bases, and the junction held 7 bases outside the gene matches. Germline-derived CDR1 and CDR2 are MNHEY and SMNVEV (reference sequence). This CDR3 is built from 15 residues. In the study's own analysis: Counts of nucleated cells, estimated from reference gene primer amplification, were obtained. Produced via immunoSEQ multiplex PCR; TCRdb's table is partial and in-frame only. V and J calls plus clone size are reproduced from that table; the DNA served to infer D and trimming. The sample contains 150,000 to 200,000 clones, approximately 78% of which appear only once. The chain combines TRBV27 with TRBJ1-1, with TRBD1 matching 8 bases. The material sequenced was peripheral blood. This TCR was sampled from a human donor in a cohort sampled during active COVID-19. The CDR3 DNA reads TGTGCCAGCAGTTTGGGCAGGGGGCCCGCCACTGAAGCTTTCTTT. Residues: CASSLGRGPATEAFF.